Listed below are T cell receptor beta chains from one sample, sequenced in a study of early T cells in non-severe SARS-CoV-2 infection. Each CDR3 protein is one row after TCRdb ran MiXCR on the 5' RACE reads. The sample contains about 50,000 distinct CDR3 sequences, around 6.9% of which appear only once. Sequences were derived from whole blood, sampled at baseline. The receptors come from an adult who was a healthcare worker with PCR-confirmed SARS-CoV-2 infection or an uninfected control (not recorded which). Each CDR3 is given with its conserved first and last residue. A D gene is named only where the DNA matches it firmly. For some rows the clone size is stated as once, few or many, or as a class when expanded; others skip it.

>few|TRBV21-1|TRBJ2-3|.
CASSRVDRDGQDTQYF
TGTGCCAGCAGCCGTGTCGACAGGGATGGGCAAGATACGCAGTATTTT
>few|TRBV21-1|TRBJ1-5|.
CASSKGASHNRGPVNQPQHF
TGTGCCAGCAGCAAAGGTGCGTCTCATAACAGGGGGCCCGTTAATCAGCCCCAGCATTTT
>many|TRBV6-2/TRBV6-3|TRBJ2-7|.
CASSNNLGEQYF
TGTGCCAGCAGTAATAATCTCGGGGAGCAGTACTTC
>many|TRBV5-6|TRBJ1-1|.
CASSLDPGNTEAFF
TGTGCCAGCAGCTTGGACCCAGGGAACACTGAAGCTTTCTTT
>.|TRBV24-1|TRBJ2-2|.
CATRTGANTGELFF
TGTGCCACTCGTACAGGAGCGAACACCGGGGAGCTGTTTTTT
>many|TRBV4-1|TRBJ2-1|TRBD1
CASSFRDRVSGEQFF
TGCGCCAGCAGCTTCCGGGACAGGGTTTCGGGTGAGCAGTTCTTC
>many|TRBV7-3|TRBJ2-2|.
CASSLKTNGELFF
TGTGCCAGCAGCTTAAAAACCAACGGGGAGCTGTTTTTT
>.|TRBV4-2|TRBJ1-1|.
CASSQDRAFF
TGTGCCAGCAGCCAGGACCGGGCTTTCTTT
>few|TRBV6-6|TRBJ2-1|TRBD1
CASSNGQGLPHEQFF
TGTGCCAGCAGCAACGGACAGGGCCTCCCCCATGAGCAGTTCTTC
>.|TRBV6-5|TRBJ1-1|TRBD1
CASSYTGQGASPFF
TGTGCCAGCAGTTACACGGGACAGGGGGCAAGTCCTTTCTTT
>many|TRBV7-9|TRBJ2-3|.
CASSLARGTSTDTQYF
TGTGCCAGCAGCTTAGCTCGGGGCACTAGCACAGATACGCAGTATTTT
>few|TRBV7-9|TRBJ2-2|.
CASSLARTGELFF
TGTGCCAGCAGCTTAGCGCGGACCGGGGAGCTGTTTTTT
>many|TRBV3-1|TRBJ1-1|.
CASSQARTSEAFF
TGTGCCAGCAGCCAAGCCCGGACGAGTGAAGCTTTCTTT
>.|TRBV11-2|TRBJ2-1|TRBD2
CASSSRLARNEQFF
TGTGCCAGCAGCTCCCGACTAGCGCGCAATGAGCAGTTCTTC
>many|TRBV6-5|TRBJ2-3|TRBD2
CASSGPGLATDTQYF
TGTGCCAGCAGTGGCCCGGGACTAGCGACTGATACGCAGTATTTT
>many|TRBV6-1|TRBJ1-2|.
CASTRPANYGYTF
TGTGCCAGCACCCGACCGGCTAACTATGGCTACACCTTC
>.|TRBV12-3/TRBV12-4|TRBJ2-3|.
CASSFSGGTDTQYF
TGTGCCAGCAGTTTTTCGGGGGGCACAGATACGCAGTATTTT
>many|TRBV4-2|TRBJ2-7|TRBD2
CASSQNAGGRDYEQYF
TGTGCCAGCAGCCAAAATGCGGGGGGAAGGGACTACGAGCAGTACTTC
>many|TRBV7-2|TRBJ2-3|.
CASSRDTSSTDTQYF
TGTGCCAGCAGCCGGGACACCTCTAGCACAGATACGCAGTATTTT
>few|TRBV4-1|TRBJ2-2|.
CASSQAPNKGLAGELFF
TGCGCCAGCAGCCAAGCCCCTAACAAAGGGTTGGCCGGGGAGCTGTTTTTT
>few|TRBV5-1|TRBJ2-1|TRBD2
CASGAGSSYNEQFF
TGCGCCAGCGGAGCGGGGAGCTCCTACAATGAGCAGTTCTTC
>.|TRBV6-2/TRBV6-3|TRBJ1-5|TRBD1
CASSATGRHNQPQHF
TGTGCCAGCAGTGCGACAGGGAGGCACAATCAGCCCCAGCATTTT
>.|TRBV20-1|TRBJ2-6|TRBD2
CSARDASGGLFGANVLTF
TGCAGTGCTAGAGATGCTAGCGGGGGCCTCTTTGGGGCCAACGTCCTGACTTTC
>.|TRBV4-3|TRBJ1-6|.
CASSQRSENSPLHF
TGCGCCAGCAGCCAACGGTCCGAGAATTCACCCCTCCACTTT
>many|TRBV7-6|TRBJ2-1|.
CASSPWGGDEQFF
TGTGCCAGCAGCCCATGGGGCGGGGATGAGCAGTTCTTC
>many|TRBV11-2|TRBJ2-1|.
CASSPIGYEQFF
TGTGCCAGCAGCCCAATAGGGTATGAGCAGTTCTTC
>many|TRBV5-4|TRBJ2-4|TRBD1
CASSPETGNAAKNIQYF
TGTGCCAGCAGCCCGGAGACAGGGAACGCAGCCAAAAACATTCAGTACTTC
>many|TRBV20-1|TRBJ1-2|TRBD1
CSANSGQGADGYTF
TGCAGTGCTAACTCGGGACAGGGGGCCGACGGCTACACCTTC
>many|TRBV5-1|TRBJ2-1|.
CASSLERVSEQFF
TGCGCCAGCAGCTTGGAACGGGTGTCGGAGCAGTTCTTC
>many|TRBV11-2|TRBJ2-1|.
CASSLDPRSYNEQFF
TGTGCCAGCAGCTTAGATCCCCGCTCCTACAATGAGCAGTTCTTC
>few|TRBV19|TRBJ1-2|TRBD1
CASSTGGDYGYTF
TGTGCCAGTAGTACAGGGGGCGACTATGGCTACACCTTC
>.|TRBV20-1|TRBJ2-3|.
CSARSSGTTDTQYF
TGCAGTGCTAGATCTTCGGGGACCACAGATACGCAGTATTTT
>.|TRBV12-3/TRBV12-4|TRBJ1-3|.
CASSLNTIYF
TGTGCCAGCAGTTTGAACACCATATATTTT
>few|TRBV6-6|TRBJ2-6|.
CAGRSALVGANVLTF
TGTGCCGGACGCTCGGCGCTGGTCGGGGCCAACGTCCTGACTTTC
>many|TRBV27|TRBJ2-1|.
CASSPLGVNNEQFF
TGTGCCAGCAGTCCGCTGGGGGTAAACAATGAGCAGTTCTTC
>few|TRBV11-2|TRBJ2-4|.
CASSLEGLPGLSRENIQYF
TGTGCCAGCAGCTTAGAGGGTTTGCCGGGGCTTTCCCGTGAAAACATTCAGTACTTC
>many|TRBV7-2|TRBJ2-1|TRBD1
CASRGGTGAYNEQFF
TGTGCCAGCAGGGGCGGGACAGGGGCGTACAATGAGCAGTTCTTC
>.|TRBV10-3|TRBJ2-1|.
CAISVGGLYNEQFF
TGTGCCATCAGTGTCGGGGGCTTATACAATGAGCAGTTCTTC
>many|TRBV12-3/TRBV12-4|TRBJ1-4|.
CASSLNQEGRKKLFF
TGTGCCAGCAGTTTAAATCAAGAGGGGCGGAAAAAACTGTTTTTT
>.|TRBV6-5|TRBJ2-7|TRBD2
CASRPGRAYEQYF
TGTGCCAGCAGGCCCGGGAGGGCCTACGAGCAGTACTTC
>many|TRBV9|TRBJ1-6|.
CASSARQNNSPLHF
TGTGCCAGCAGCGCCCGACAGAATAATTCACCCCTCCACTTT
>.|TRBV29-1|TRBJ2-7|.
CSVTDRLSYEQYF
TGCAGCGTTACTGACAGGTTATCCTACGAGCAGTACTTC
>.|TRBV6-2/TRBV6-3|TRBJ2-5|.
CASSYAETQYF
TGTGCCAGCAGTTACGCGGAGACCCAGTACTTC
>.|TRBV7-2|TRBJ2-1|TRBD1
CASSLEFTGGVEQFF
TGTGCCAGCAGCTTAGAGTTCACAGGGGGCGTTGAGCAGTTCTTC
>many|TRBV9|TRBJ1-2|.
CASSVGLPGDLGYTF
TGTGCCAGCAGCGTAGGTCTGCCAGGGGACCTTGGCTACACCTTC
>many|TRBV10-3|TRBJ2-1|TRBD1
CAISGIQGDNEQFF
TGTGCCATCAGTGGGATACAGGGGGACAATGAGCAGTTCTTC
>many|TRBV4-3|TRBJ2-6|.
CASSQDPDSGANVLTF
TGCGCCAGCAGCCAAGATCCGGACTCTGGGGCCAACGTCCTGACTTTC
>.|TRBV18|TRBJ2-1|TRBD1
CASSRQGIHSYNEQFF
TGTGCCAGCTCAAGACAGGGGATACACTCCTACAATGAGCAGTTCTTC
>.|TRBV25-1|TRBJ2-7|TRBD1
CASSGGQGSSYEQYF
TGTGCCAGCAGTGGAGGACAGGGGTCTTCCTACGAGCAGTACTTC
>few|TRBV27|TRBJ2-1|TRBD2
CASSLGRGALNEQFF
TGTGCCAGCAGTTTAGGGCGGGGGGCCTTGAATGAGCAGTTCTTC
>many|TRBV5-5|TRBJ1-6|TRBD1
CASSLDGGQGAANNSPLHF
TGTGCCAGCAGCTTGGATGGGGGACAGGGGGCTGCGAATAATTCACCCCTCCACTTT
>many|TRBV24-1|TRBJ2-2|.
CATSDSRRQTGELFF
TGTGCCACCAGTGATTCGCGACGACAGACCGGGGAGCTGTTTTTT
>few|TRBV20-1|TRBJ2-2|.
CSVRWGGDTGELFF
TGCAGTGTTAGGTGGGGGGGCGACACCGGGGAGCTGTTTTTT
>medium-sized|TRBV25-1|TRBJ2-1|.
CASSEHLNNEQFF
TGTGCCAGCAGTGAACATCTAAACAATGAGCAGTTCTTC
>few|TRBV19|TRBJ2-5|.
CASSFAGGGETQYF
TGTGCCAGTAGTTTCGCCGGGGGCGGTGAGACCCAGTACTTC
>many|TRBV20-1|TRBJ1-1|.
CSAQKGQNTEAFF
TGCAGTGCTCAGAAGGGACAGAACACTGAAGCTTTCTTT
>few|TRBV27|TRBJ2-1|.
CASSTMDNEQFF
TGTGCCAGCTCGACAATGGACAATGAGCAGTTCTTC
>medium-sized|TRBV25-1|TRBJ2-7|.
CASSDQGNLQEQYF
TGTGCCAGCAGTGACCAAGGGAACCTTCAGGAGCAGTACTTC
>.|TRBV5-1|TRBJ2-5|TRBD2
CASRDGTSGAQETQYF
TGCGCCAGCAGAGACGGGACTAGCGGGGCTCAAGAGACCCAGTACTTC